The clone carrying this TCR beta chain was picked up many times. Its antigen remains unknown. Germline lookup yields CDR1 LNHDA and CDR2 SQIVND (reference sequence). Unmatched junction bases numbered 8, after V lost 7 bases and J lost 7 bases. CDR3 length equals 13 residues. This specimen comes from a study of T cells in Graves' hyperthyroidism and ophthalmopathy. The study collected blood at first hyperthyroidism diagnosis, before any ophthalmopathy symptoms arose. It was RNA transcripts that yielded the amplified TCR beta CDR3 regions. The HTBI primer set drove a first-round RT-PCR of the TCR CDR3. TCRdb processed the multiplex PCR reads anew with MiXCR; each CDR3 protein has one entry. The data show hundreds of thousands of distinct CDR3 sequences, with approximately 13% seen just once and approximately 5.7% held by the top ten. Findings of the study overall: Most clonotypes expanded in thyroid above 0.001 were likewise present in blood.

This TCR came from a woman aged 30 to 39 with Graves' hyperthyroidism that later progressed to Graves' ophthalmopathy. The sequencing input was blood. This chain uses TRBV19 with TRBJ1-2, with TRBD1 identical over 8 bases. The CDR3 is CASIHSGGIGYTF. Written as DNA, the CDR3 is TGTGCCAGTATCCACTCAGGGGGCATTGGCTACACCTTC.